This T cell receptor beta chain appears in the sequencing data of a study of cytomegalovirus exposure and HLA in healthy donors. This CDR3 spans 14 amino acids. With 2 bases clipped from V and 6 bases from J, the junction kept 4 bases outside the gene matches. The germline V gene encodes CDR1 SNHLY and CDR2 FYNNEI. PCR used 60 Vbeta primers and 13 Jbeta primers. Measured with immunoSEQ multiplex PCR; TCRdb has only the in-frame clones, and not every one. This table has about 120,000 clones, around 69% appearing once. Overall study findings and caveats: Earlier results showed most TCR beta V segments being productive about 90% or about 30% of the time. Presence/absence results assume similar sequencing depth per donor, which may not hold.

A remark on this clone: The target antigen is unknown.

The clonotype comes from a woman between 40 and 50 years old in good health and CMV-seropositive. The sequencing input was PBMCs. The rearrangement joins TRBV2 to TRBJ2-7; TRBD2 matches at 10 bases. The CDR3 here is CASSESSGRLEQYF. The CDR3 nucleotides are TGTGCCAGCAGTGAATCTAGCGGGAGACTCGAGCAGTACTTC.